These 4 T cell receptor beta chains were all obtained from the same sample, sequenced in a study of blood T cell repertoires in COVID-19. Profiling relied on immunoSEQ multiplex PCR, and the TCRdb table lists in-frame clones only, not all of them. The data show roughly 100,000 clones, roughly nine tenths seen once. What was sequenced was peripheral blood. These receptors were taken from a man aged 50 to 60 with active COVID-19.

This chain connects TRBV3-1 (or the pseudogene TRBV3-2) to TRBJ2-1; a weak D match, TRBD2 (6 bases). The CDR3 has 14 residues. V shed 7 bases and J shed 1 base, with 11 bases lying between them. The germline gives CDR1 LGHDT, CDR2 YNNKEL (reference sequence). The CDR3 sequence is CASIGTPSYNEQFF. CDR3 nucleotides: TGTGCCAGCATAGGGACTCCGTCCTACAATGAGCAGTTCTTC.

CDR3 region: CASSQRGGADTQYF. In nucleotides, the CDR3 is TGCGCCAGCAGCCAGCGAGGGGGGGCAGATACGCAGTATTTT. The chain carries TRBV4-3 and TRBJ2-3; D perhaps matches TRBD2 (7 bases). V lost 3 bases, J lost 4 bases, and 11 bases lay in between. Germline CDR1 reads LGHNA; CDR2 reads YSLEER. The CDR3 totals 14 residues.

The rearrangement uses TRBV21-1 and TRBJ1-1; TRBD1, the table's D call, was not compared with the DNA. TRBV21-1 is an annotated pseudogene. The CDR3 extends over 16 amino acids. DNA for the CDR3: TGTGCCAGCAGCAATTCAGGAGACAGGGAGAACACTGAAGCTTTCTTT. It yields the protein CASSNSGDRENTEAFF.

The gene calls are TRBV6-2 or TRBV6-3 and TRBJ1-1; TRBD1 is a possible D gene (5 bases). With 4 bases removed from V and 2 bases from J, the gap between germline ends came to 17 bases. The CDR3 has 16 amino acids. The germline CDR1 and CDR2 sequences are MNHEY and SVGEGT. CDR3 DNA sequence: TGTGCCAGCAGTTTCCCGACGGGGGGAGTCAACACTGAAGCTTTCTTT. Its protein product is CASSFPTGGVNTEAFF.